The rows below give T cell receptor beta chains drawn from one sample of a study of T cell changes during pregnancy in multiple sclerosis. Assay: immunoSEQ multiplex PCR; the TCRdb copy retains only in-frame clones and omits some. The repertoire consists of around 30,000 clones, with 80% to 95% occurring once and the leading ten covering 6.2%. The starting material was CD8+ T cells from peripheral blood mononuclear cells, obtained before pregnancy. These receptors originate from a female donor with multiple sclerosis, enrolled in a pregnancy study. CDR3s include the opening cysteine and the closing phenylalanine or tryptophan. D genes are given only for firm matches. Clone sizes are given selectively: once, few, many, or a class where the clone is expanded.

j_call v_call clone_size d_call cdr3_nt cdr3_aa
TRBJ2-1 TRBV30 . TRBD2 TGTGCCTGGACCCCGGGTAGCGGGCTTAATGAGCAGTTCTTC CAWTPGSGLNEQFF
TRBJ1-2 TRBV6-5 . TRBD1 TGTGCCAGCAGTTACCTGACAGGGGGTGTCGGCTACACCTTC CASSYLTGGVGYTF
TRBJ1-5 TRBV12-5 . . TGTGCTAGTGCCCTTCTCCAGGGCCTAAATCAGCCCCAGCATTTT CASALLQGLNQPQHF
TRBJ2-5 TRBV5-5 . TRBD1 TGTGCCAGCAGCACGGGACAGGTCGTGGAGACCCAGTACTTC CASSTGQVVETQYF
TRBJ2-4 TRBV5-4 . TRBD2 TGTGCCAGCAGCTTGAGTAGCGGGGCAAACATTCAGTACTTC CASSLSSGANIQYF
TRBJ2-1 TRBV4-2 . TRBD2 TGTGCCAGCAGCCAAGATCGGGACTATAACAATGAGCAGTTCTTC CASSQDRDYNNEQFF
TRBJ1-4 TRBV7-9 . TRBD1 TGTGCCAGCAGCCGCACGGACAGGGGGGAGGATAATGAAAAACTGTTTTTT CASSRTDRGEDNEKLFF
TRBJ2-7 TRBV27 . TRBD2 TGTGCCAGCAGTTCACTACTAGCGGGAGTAAACGAGCAGTACTTC CASSSLLAGVNEQYF
TRBJ1-1 TRBV14 . . TGTGCCAGCAGCCAAATAGACACTGAAGCTTTCTTT CASSQIDTEAFF
TRBJ2-7 TRBV7-9 . TRBD2 TGTGCCAGCAGCCTCAGCCGCCGGGACTACATATACGAGCAGTACTTC CASSLSRRDYIYEQYF
TRBJ2-7 TRBV13 . TRBD1 TGTGCCAGCAGCTTGCGAGACAGGGTTGAGCAGTACTTC CASSLRDRVEQYF
TRBJ2-1 TRBV4-1 . . TGCGCCAGCAGCCAAACCCTCGGGGACAATGAGCAGTTCTTC CASSQTLGDNEQFF
TRBJ1-3 TRBV25-1 once . TGTGCCAGCAGTGACCCCGGGGTTGGAAACACCATATATTTT CASSDPGVGNTIYF
TRBJ2-7 TRBV30 . . TGTGCCTGGAGTGTAGGGACAAGCTACGAGCAGTACTTC CAWSVGTSYEQYF
TRBJ1-4 TRBV19 . TRBD1 TGTGCCAGTAGTATCTCCGGGACAGTATATTTT CASSISGTVYF
TRBJ2-4 TRBV4-2 . . TGTGCCAGCAGCCAAGGGGGAGGAGTTCAAGACATTCAGTACTTC CASSQGGGVQDIQYF
TRBJ2-5 TRBV27 . TRBD1 TGTGCCAGCAGTTCATCCGGGACAGCAGAGACCCAGTACTTC CASSSSGTAETQYF
TRBJ2-7 TRBV6-6 . . TGTGCCAGCAGTTACCTTCAAAGGAGCGTAGCCTACGAGCAGTACTTC CASSYLQRSVAYEQYF
TRBJ2-7 TRBV7-6 once TRBD1 TGTGCCAGCTCCTTGTTTGAGACAGGGGACCACGAGCAGTACTTC CASSLFETGDHEQYF
TRBJ1-3 TRBV19 . TRBD1 TGTGCCAGTAGTATAAAAGGGACAGGGGCTTACTCTGGAAACACCATATATTTT CASSIKGTGAYSGNTIYF
TRBJ1-3 TRBV5-1 . . TGCGCCAGCAGTCAGAACTATCCACCGTCTGGAAACACCATATATTTT CASSQNYPPSGNTIYF
TRBJ2-1 TRBV6-6 . TRBD2 TGTGCCAGCAGTAGCCCGGGGGAGGGCTCCTACAATGAGCAGTTCTTC CASSSPGEGSYNEQFF
TRBJ1-1 TRBV19 . TRBD1 TGTGCCAGTAGTACCGAACTTTCAGGGGGCGTAGGGGCTTTCTTT CASSTELSGGVGAFF
TRBJ2-3 TRBV7-3 . TRBD2 TGTGCCAGCAGCCCTAGCGGGAGCACAGATACGCAGTATTTT CASSPSGSTDTQYF
TRBJ1-1 TRBV28 . TRBD1 TGTGCCAGCAGTATGGACAGGTGGAACACTGAAGCTTTCTTT CASSMDRWNTEAFF
TRBJ1-1 TRBV18 . . TGTGCCAGCTCACCACCACTTTGGACAGTGGGGGCTGAAGCTTTCTTT CASSPPLWTVGAEAFF
TRBJ1-2 TRBV19 . TRBD1 TGTGCCAGTAAACTACAGGGGAAAGCTAACTATGGCTACACCTTC CASKLQGKANYGYTF